This T cell receptor (beta chain) appears in the sequencing data of a study of blood T cell repertoires in COVID-19. Study-wide background: Whether acute or convalescent, the COVID-19 samples came from the United States, Italy and Spain.

Profiling relied on immunoSEQ multiplex PCR, and the TCRdb table lists in-frame clones only, not all of them. The sample carries 200,000 to 250,000 clones, around 81% recorded once. Source material: peripheral blood. The source of this sequence is a man aged 25-40 years who had recovered from COVID-19.

The CDR3 DNA sequence: TGTGCCAGTAGTATAAGCGTAAGAGGCAATCAGCCCCAGCATTTT. Translation: CASSISVRGNQPQHF. The chain couples TRBV19 to TRBJ1-5; D is unresolved. The CDR3 totals 15 residues. CDR1 and CDR2 (germline): LNHDA, SQIVND (reference sequence). V was cut by 2 bases and J by 2 bases, with 10 bases left in between.